This T cell receptor (beta chain) was retrieved from a study of blood T cell repertoires in COVID-19. Whole-study context: T cells, B-cell-depleted T cells, or PBMCs provided the cDNA or gDNA that served as material.

Produced via immunoSEQ multiplex PCR; TCRdb's table is partial and in-frame only. The table shows 110,000 to 150,000 clones, with approximately 84% occurring only once. Losses at the gene ends were 4 bases for V and 3 bases for J; bases not matched to a gene: 10. From germline, CDR1 is SGDLS and CDR2 YYNGEE. The CDR3 is 16 residues long. The rearrangement uses TRBV9 and TRBJ2-4, with TRBD2 identical over 7 bases. This receptor was taken from a human donor in a cohort sampled during active COVID-19. Sequenced: peripheral blood. The CDR3 loop reads CASSPSGAGVKNIQYF. The DNA for the CDR3 is TGTGCCAGCAGCCCCTCCGGCGCGGGGGTCAAAAACATTCAGTACTTC. Using reference TRBV9 and TRBJ2-4 for the parts outside the CDR3, the full variable domain is DSGVTQTPKHLITATGQRVTLRCSPRSGDLSVYWYQQSLDQGLQFLIQYYNGEERAKGNILERFSAQQFPDLHSELNLSSLELGDSALYFCASSPSGAGVKNIQYFGAGTRLSVL.